These 20 T cell receptor beta chains share one sample of origin, sequenced in a study of T cells in Graves' hyperthyroidism and ophthalmopathy. RNA transcripts gave rise to amplified TCR beta CDR3 regions. An initial round of RT-PCR targeting the TCR CDR3 relied on the HTBI primer set. TCRdb fed the multiplex PCR reads into MiXCR, producing one record per CDR3 protein. This table has fewer than 400,000 distinct CDR3 sequences, more than 15% appearing once. Sequencing was carried out using blood. These TCRs come from a woman between 18 and 30 years old with Graves' hyperthyroidism that later progressed to Graves' ophthalmopathy.

This clonotype has ten or more counts. The V and J genes are TRBV28 and TRBJ1-1, with D unclear. V was pared by 3 bases and J by 1 base, with 6 bases between. The CDR3 covers 13 residues. Germline lookup yields CDR1 MDHEN and CDR2 SYDVKM. DNA for the CDR3: TGTGCCAGCAGTTTCTCAGCGAACACTGAAGCTTTCTTT. It is translated as CASSFSANTEAFF.

The chain recombines TRBV6-1 with TRBJ1-5, with D hard to call. Trimming pared 3 bases from V and 3 bases from J, leaving 15 bases between. Germline CDR1 MNHNS, CDR2 SASEGT. The CDR3 runs 16 residues. The CDR3 spells CASSELPGEFNQPQHF. The CDR3 nucleotides read TGTGCCAGCAGTGAGTTGCCAGGAGAATTCAATCAGCCCCAGCATTTT.

This clonotype showed up many times. The rearrangement uses TRBV20-1 and TRBJ2-7; the match to TRBD2 covers 11 bases. The germline V gene encodes CDR1 DFQATT and CDR2 SNEGSKA (reference sequence). The CDR3 is 14 residues long. Trimming removed 6 bases from V and 4 bases from J; junction bases left unmatched: 8. The CDR3 spells CSAAAGLAEYEQYF. The DNA for the CDR3 is TGCAGTGCGGCCGCGGGACTAGCGGAGTACGAGCAGTACTTC.

Ten or more counts support this clonotype. This chain links TRBV5-1 with TRBJ1-5; weak D call: TRBD1 (6 bases). The CDR3 runs to 15 residues. V shed 2 bases and J shed 1 base, with 10 bases lying between them. Germline V CDR1 and CDR2: SGHRS, YFSETQ. In nucleotides, the CDR3 is TGCGCCAGCAGCTTAGGGCAGGGGAGCAATCAGCCCCAGCATTTT. Amino acids: CASSLGQGSNQPQHF.

On this clonotype itself: This may stem from a read error, because a much larger clone lies one nucleotide away. The chain carries TRBV28 and TRBJ2-3; D is possibly TRBD2 (6 bases). Germline-derived CDR1 and CDR2 are MDHEN and SYDVKM. The CDR3 loop spans 15 amino acids. V was shortened by 5 bases and J by 0 bases, with 12 bases between the two germline ends. This chain's CDR3 is CASSGDGTSTDTQYF. The CDR3 DNA follows: TGTGCCAGCAGTGGGGACGGGACTAGCACAGATACGCAGTATTTT.

This clonotype showed up many times. V usage is TRBV28 and J usage is TRBJ2-1, with TRBD2 matching over 12 bases. The V segment lost 6 bases and the J segment 7 bases; nucleotides outside the gene matches: 10. CDR1 is MDHEN, CDR2 SYDVKM, per germline. The length of the CDR3 is 16 residues. The CDR3 DNA follows: TGTGCCAGCAGCTGGACTAGCGGGGAGATCTGGAATGAGCAGTTCTTC. Its protein product is CASSWTSGEIWNEQFF.

This clonotype was seen at least ten times. CDR3 coding DNA: TGTGCCTGGAGTGGGGTCGCTAATTCACCCCTCCACTTT. Translating gives CAWSGVANSPLHF. The chain couples TRBV30 to TRBJ1-6; no reliable D call. V dropped 1 base and J dropped 6 bases, with 7 bases sitting between them. The CDR3 is 13 residues long. The germline V gene has CDR1 GTSNPN and CDR2 SVGIG (reference sequence).

Many counts were recorded for this clonotype. The gene calls are TRBV20-1 and TRBJ2-1, with D unresolved. CDR3 size: 16 residues. CDR1 is DFQATT, CDR2 SNEGSKA, per germline (reference sequence). V was shortened by 0 bases and J by 3 bases, with 15 bases between the two germline ends. CDR3 loop: CSAREVAAQSYNEQFF. Here the CDR3 DNA reads TGCAGTGCTAGAGAAGTGGCAGCCCAGAGCTACAATGAGCAGTTCTTC.

In its sample, this clonotype was seen many times. The rearrangement links TRBV2 to TRBJ1-2, with 8 bases aligning to TRBD1. The CDR3 is made up of 13 amino acids. CDR1 and CDR2 from the germline V gene are SNHLY and FYNNEI. V shed 6 bases and J 6 bases; nucleotides not matched to a gene: 6. CDR3 loop: CASRVRGQNGYTF. CDR3 coding DNA: TGTGCCAGCAGAGTCAGGGGGCAAAATGGCTACACCTTC. Full variable domain (missing parts from reference TRBV2 and TRBJ1-2): EPEVTQTPSHQVTQMGQEVILRCVPISNHLYFYWYRQILGQKVEFLVSFYNNEISEKSEIFDDQFSVERPDGSNFTLKIRSTKLEDSAMYFCASRVRGQNGYTFGSGTRLTVV.

The chain is built from TRBV6-1 and TRBJ2-7, with D perhaps assigned TRBD1 or TRBD2 (6 bases each). V was clipped by 6 bases and J by 3 bases, with 15 bases between them. CDR3 length: 14 amino acids. The V gene's germline CDR1 is MNHNS and CDR2 SASEGT. This CDR3 reads CASSRSRGGYEQYF. DNA of the CDR3: TGTGCCAGCAGCCGATCCAGGGGAGGCTACGAGCAGTACTTC.

This clonotype was observed at least ten times. The chain joins TRBV20-1 to TRBJ2-5; 11 nucleotides agree with TRBD2. This CDR3 comprises 15 residues. In germline, CDR1 is DFQATT, CDR2 SNEGSKA (reference sequence). The junction had 5 bases not matched to a gene; V was cut back by 1 base and J by 4 bases. The CDR3 bases are TGCAGTGCTAGAGGGTCTAGCGGGAGGTCAGAGACCCAGTACTTC. Residues: CSARGSSGRSETQYF.

This clonotype was counted at least ten times. In DNA, the CDR3 is TGTGCCAGCAGCCAAGCGGGAAGATTGTACGAGCAGTACTTC. Amino acids: CASSQAGRLYEQYF. The chain links TRBV3-1 to TRBJ2-7, with TRBD2 as a possible D gene (5 bases). Trimming removed 1 base from V and 4 bases from J, with 11 bases in between. This CDR3 region has 14 residues. The germline gives CDR1 LGHDT, CDR2 YNNKEL (reference sequence).

This clonotype was seen ten or more times. CDR3: CAISRPLPYGYTF. The CDR3 DNA is TGTGCCATTAGTAGGCCCTTGCCCTATGGCTACACCTTC. The chain employs TRBV10-3 and TRBJ1-2; D is ambiguous. The CDR3 sequence is 13 residues long. CDR1 is ENHRY, CDR2 SYGVKD, per germline. The V gene lost 9 bases and the J gene lost 4 bases, with 15 bases spanning the gap.

The rearrangement links TRBV30 to TRBJ2-1; 10 nucleotides agree with TRBD2. Germline lookup yields CDR1 GTSNPN and CDR2 SVGIG (reference sequence). The CDR3 totals 14 residues. V lost 1 base to trimming and J lost 8 bases; unmatched junction nucleotides: 5. This chain's CDR3 is CAWSEAGGRHEQFF. The CDR3 DNA is TGTGCCTGGAGTGAAGCGGGAGGGCGCCATGAGCAGTTCTTC.

This clonotype was observed a few times. A read error may be the cause here, since a much bigger clone is one base away. This chain uses TRBV11-2 with TRBJ2-7; possible D gene TRBD1, 6 bases. Germline V lookup: CDR1 SGHAT, CDR2 FQNNGV. The CDR3 spans 14 residues. The chain's CDR3 is CASSLIRGSHEQYF. The CDR3 DNA sequence: TGTGCCAGCAGCTTAATCAGGGGCTCCCACGAGCAGTACTTC.

The table lists this clonotype with a few counts. The V and J genes are TRBV15 and TRBJ2-7; TRBD1 is a possible D gene (6 bases). The V gene's germline CDR1 is LNHNV and CDR2 YYDKDF (reference sequence). The V and J ends lost 0 bases and 6 bases respectively, with 15 bases between them. The CDR3 loop spans 15 amino acids. Here the CDR3 reads CATSRDGGGSAEQYF. CDR3 bases: TGTGCCACCAGCAGAGATGGGGGCGGCTCGGCCGAGCAGTACTTC.

There are many counts of this clonotype. The chain employs TRBV30 and TRBJ1-4, with no clear D. CDR3 size: 14 residues. V lost 4 bases to trimming and J lost 3 bases, with 12 bases between them. The germline CDR1 and CDR2 sequences are GTSNPN and SVGIG (reference sequence). CDR3 in amino acids: CAWTHRAANEKLFF. The CDR3 DNA follows: TGTGCCTGGACCCACCGGGCCGCTAATGAAAAACTGTTTTTT.

This clonotype was seen at least ten times. The chain uses TRBV11-2 and TRBJ2-5; TRBD2 might be the D (6 bases). The germline CDR1 and CDR2 sequences are SGHAT and FQNNGV. CDR3 length: 14 amino acids. V was pared by 3 bases and J by 5 bases, with 13 bases between. The CDR3 loop reads CASSFHGGLETQYF. The CDR3 DNA follows: TGTGCCAGCAGCTTCCATGGAGGGTTGGAGACCCAGTACTTC.

This clonotype was observed many times. V is TRBV28 and J is TRBJ2-3; TRBD2 agrees at 7 bases. Looked up from germline, CDR1 is MDHEN and CDR2 is SYDVKM. V shed 6 bases and J 0 bases; nucleotides not matched to a gene: 6. CDR3 length: 15 residues. CDR3 DNA: TGTGCCAGCAGATCATATAGCGGGAGCACAGATACGCAGTATTTT. This encodes CASRSYSGSTDTQYF.

This sequence joins TRBV14 and TRBJ1-1, with D possibly TRBD1 on 5 matching bases. The germline CDR1 and CDR2 sequences are SGHDN and FVKESK. Trimming pared 0 bases from V and 5 bases from J, leaving 7 bases between. This CDR3 region has 13 residues. The CDR3 coding sequence is TGTGCCAGCAGCCAAGACAGGGTGACTGAAGCTTTCTTT. This encodes CASSQDRVTEAFF.